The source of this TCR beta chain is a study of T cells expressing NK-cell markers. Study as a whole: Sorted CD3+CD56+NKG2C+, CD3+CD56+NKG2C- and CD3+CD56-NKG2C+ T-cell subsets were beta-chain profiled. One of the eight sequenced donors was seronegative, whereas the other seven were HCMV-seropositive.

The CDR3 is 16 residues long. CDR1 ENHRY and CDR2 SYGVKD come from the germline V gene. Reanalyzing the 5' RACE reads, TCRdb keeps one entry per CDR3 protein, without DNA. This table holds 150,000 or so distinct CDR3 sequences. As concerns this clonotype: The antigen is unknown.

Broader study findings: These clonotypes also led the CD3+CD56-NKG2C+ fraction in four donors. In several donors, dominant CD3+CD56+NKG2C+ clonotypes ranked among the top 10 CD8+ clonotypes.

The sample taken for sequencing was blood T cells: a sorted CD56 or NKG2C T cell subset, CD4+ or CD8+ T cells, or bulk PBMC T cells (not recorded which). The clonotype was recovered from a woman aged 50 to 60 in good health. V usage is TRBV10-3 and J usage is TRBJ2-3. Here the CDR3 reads CAISAGTATSTDTQYF.